The TCR beta chain under discussion was sequenced for a study of neurological immune-mediated disorders. This clonotype was observed at least ten times. TCRdb independently ran MiXCR on the 5' RACE reads; one entry per CDR3 protein. This sample has tens of thousands of distinct CDR3 sequences; 2% to 3% occur once, and the top ten carry about 2.9%. Sample: PBMCs. The TCR sequence derives from a man between 50 and 59 years old with multiple sclerosis.

The chain's CDR3 is CASSSQGGYYEQYF. Written as DNA, the CDR3 is TGTGCCAGCAGCTCCCAGGGGGGGTACTACGAGCAGTACTTC. The gene calls are TRBV7-2 and TRBJ2-7, with D perhaps given as TRBD1 or TRBD2 (7 bases each). Germline-derived CDR1 and CDR2 are SGHTA and FQGNSA. The CDR3 is made up of 14 amino acids. V was clipped by 4 bases and J by 3 bases, with 13 bases between them.